These T cell receptor beta chains were read from a single sample in a study of human thymus T cells. Assay: immunoSEQ multiplex PCR; the TCRdb copy retains only in-frame clones and omits some. The sample comprises roughly 120,000 clones, around 94% of which are singletons, and more than 0.02% rests with the top ten. The sequenced sample was thymus tissue. Receptors originate from a boy in the first two years of life with a congenital heart defect but otherwise immunologically healthy. CDR3s include the opening cysteine and the closing phenylalanine or tryptophan. D genes are given only for firm matches. The listing skips clone size in some rows; elsewhere it reads once, few, many or a size class.

j_call v_call clone_size d_call cdr3_aa cdr3_nt
TRBJ2-2 TRBV28 . TRBD2 CASRFTGLAAGELFF TGTGCCAGCAGGTTCACGGGACTAGCAGCCGGGGAGCTGTTTTTT
TRBJ2-1 TRBV23-1 . TRBD1 CASSLPGQGGQFF TGCGCCAGCAGTCTCCCAGGACAGGGGGGGCAGTTCTTC
TRBJ1-4 TRBV7-9 once . CASRTGPGPEKLFF TGTGCCAGCAGGACCGGACCTGGCCCTGAAAAACTGTTTTTT
TRBJ2-7 TRBV15 . TRBD2 CATSRGQRGGTSYEQYF TGTGCCACCAGCAGAGGACAGCGGGGGGGTACGTCCTACGAGCAGTACTTC
TRBJ1-2 TRBV5-6 . . CASSPPGQKSLRMSYTF TGTGCCAGTTCTCCTCCGGGACAAAAGAGTTTAAGGATGAGCTACACCTTC
TRBJ2-5 TRBV30 . . CAWSVHRNGDQETQYF TGTGCCTGGAGTGTACATCGTAACGGGGACCAAGAGACCCAGTACTTC
TRBJ1-6 TRBV19 . . CASSIVGINSCDSPLHF TGTGCCAGTAGTATTGTGGGGATCAATTCTTGTGATTCACCCCTCCACTTT
TRBJ1-4 TRBV7-2 . . CASSLFDRPFGEKLFF TGTGCCAGCAGCTTGTTCGACAGGCCCTTTGGGGAAAAACTGTTTTTT
TRBJ1-2 TRBV2 . . CASRAGGDYGYTF TGTGCCAGCAGAGCCGGGGGAGATTATGGCTACACCTTC
TRBJ2-1 TRBV2 . TRBD2 CASNDLGEGNNEQFF TGTGCCAGCAATGACTTGGGGGAGGGAAACAATGAGCAGTTCTTC
TRBJ2-5 TRBV5-3 . TRBD2 CARSPDGLAGAAPDLLKETQYF TGTGCCAGAAGTCCCGATGGGCTAGCGGGGGCCGCTCCCGACCTCCTCAAAGAGACCCAGTACTTC
TRBJ2-1 TRBV4-1 . TRBD2 CASSQATSSGLPGNEQFF TGCGCCAGCAGCCAAGCAACCTCTAGCGGTCTACCCGGCAATGAGCAGTTCTTC
TRBJ2-6 TRBV7-9 once . CASSLLALNSGANVLTF TGTGCCAGCAGCCTCCTAGCCCTAAACTCTGGGGCCAACGTCCTGACTTTC
TRBJ2-7 TRBV6-5 . TRBD1 CASSPGTGHYEQYF TGTGCCAGCAGCCCCGGGACAGGTCACTACGAGCAGTACTTC
TRBJ2-7 TRBV30 . . CAWRRPGSSYEQYF TGTGCCTGGAGGCGACCGGGATCCTCCTACGAGCAGTACTTC
TRBJ2-3 TRBV20-1 once . CSGGMADTQYF TGCAGTGGCGGAATGGCAGATACGCAGTATTTT
TRBJ2-2 TRBV9 . TRBD2 CASTAGERGAPGELFF TGTGCCAGCACCGCAGGGGAGCGGGGGGCCCCCGGGGAGCTGTTTTTT
TRBJ2-7 TRBV27 . . CASSLRGRAREQYF TGTGCCAGCAGTCTTCGAGGCAGGGCTCGCGAGCAGTACTTC
TRBJ1-2 TRBV14 . . CASSQGTGTKAPNYGYTF TGTGCCAGCAGCCAGGGTACCGGGACAAAGGCTCCGAACTATGGCTACACCTTC
TRBJ2-7 TRBV2 . . CASQGDSSSYEQYF TGTGCCAGCCAGGGGGACTCTAGCTCCTACGAGCAGTACTTC
TRBJ1-1 TRBV4-3 . . CASSQWGGTEAFF TGCGCCAGCAGCCAGTGGGGCGGCACTGAAGCTTTCTTT
TRBJ2-2 TRBV29-1 . TRBD2 CSVERLAGVSNTGELFF TGCAGCGTTGAAAGACTAGCGGGGGTTTCCAACACCGGGGAGCTGTTTTTT
TRBJ1-2 TRBV11-3 once TRBD1 CASSPVRGNYGYTF TGTGCCAGCAGCCCTGTCAGGGGGAACTATGGCTACACCTTC
TRBJ1-1 TRBV4-1 . . CASSQGGGYTEAFF TGCGCCAGCAGCCAAGGGGGAGGGTACACTGAAGCTTTCTTT
TRBJ2-7 TRBV28 . . CASSQRGFSYEQYF TGTGCCAGCAGCCAACGGGGGTTCTCCTACGAGCAGTACTTC
TRBJ1-1 TRBV5-4 . . CASSLPGEMNTEAFF TGTGCCAGCAGCTTACCAGGGGAGATGAACACTGAAGCTTTCTTT
TRBJ2-7 TRBV19 once . CASSFGPQGREQYF TGTGCCAGTAGTTTCGGGCCACAGGGTAGAGAGCAGTACTTC
TRBJ2-5 TRBV29-1 . TRBD1 CSVIGQGRETQYF TGCAGCGTTATTGGACAGGGCAGGGAGACCCAGTACTTC
TRBJ1-5 TRBV5-6 once . CASSWRGGPLGPQHF TGTGCCAGCAGCTGGAGGGGGGGTCCCCTAGGGCCCCAGCATTTT
TRBJ1-6 TRBV7-2 few . CASSSPGTVYNSPLHF TGTGCCAGCAGCTCCCCTGGGACCGTGTATAATTCACCCCTCCACTTT